Listed here are 26 T cell receptor beta chains from one sample, sequenced in a study of ipilimumab plus nivolumab after autologous stem cell transplantation (dated by TCRdb to the early 2020s). Library preparation was by the immunoSEQ multiplex PCR assay. The source is immuneACCESS, and TCRdb retained only in-frame sequences with V and J called. Part of the clones is not carried over; for the studies checked, unresolved V genes explain less than half of this, and the remainder is unexplained. The sample profile shows some 22,000 clones; about 80% of them were found once. Of the sample, around 18% falls within the top ten clones. Material: PBMCs, obtained in a trial of ipilimumab plus nivolumab as post-transplant consolidation. Receptor source: a male donor with diffuse large B-cell lymphoma.

This clone occurred once. The V and J genes are TRBV4-2 and TRBJ2-1; D might be TRBD1 (6 bases). CDR1 is LGHNA and CDR2 is YNFKEQ in the germline V gene. The CDR3 is 15 amino acids. The V end lost 4 bases, the J end lost 7 bases, and 17 bases lay between the germline ends. CDR3 nucleotide sequence: TGTGCCAGCAGCCGTGACAGGAATAGCGAGAATGAGCAGTTCTTC. Protein product: CASSRDRNSENEQFF.

The gene calls are TRBV11-2 and TRBJ1-4; 10 bases are a match to TRBD1. V was clipped by 5 bases and J by 8 bases; unmatched bases: 8. CDR1 is SGHAT, CDR2 FQNNGV, per germline. This CDR3 is 15 amino acids long. The CDR3 nucleotides are TGTGCCAGCAGCCCACGACAGGGGGCATGGGAAAAACTGTTTTTT. Encoded protein: CASSPRQGAWEKLFF.

The chain combines TRBV5-6 with TRBJ2-5; D gene ambiguous. The CDR3 is made up of 11 amino acids. The ends were cut back, 1 base at V and 5 bases at J, with 3 bases in the middle. Germline V lookup: CDR1 SGHDT, CDR2 YYEEEE. The DNA of the CDR3 is TGTGCCAGCAGCTTGAGGGAGACCCAGTACTTC. Translating it yields CASSLRETQYF.

The V and J genes are TRBV9 and TRBJ2-5, with D perhaps TRBD1 or TRBD2 (5 bases each). The CDR3 loop spans 12 amino acids. Deletions cut 0 bases from V and 5 bases from J, with 5 bases between. CDR1 is SGDLS and CDR2 is YYNGEE in the germline V gene. In DNA, the CDR3 is TGTGCCAGCAGCGTAGGGGGGGAGACCCAGTACTTC. This gives the protein CASSVGGETQYF. The whole variable domain, remainder taken from reference TRBV9 and TRBJ2-5, is DSGVTQTPKHLITATGQRVTLRCSPRSGDLSVYWYQQSLDQGLQFLIQYYNGEERAKGNILERFSAQQFPDLHSELNLSSLELGDSALYFCASSVGGETQYFGPGTRLLVL.

This clone was found once. This chain links TRBV2 with TRBJ2-2; D unclear. The germline V and J ends were trimmed by 7 bases and 2 bases, with 8 bases remaining between them. Germline V CDR1 and CDR2: SNHLY, FYNNEI. The CDR3 has 13 residues. The CDR3 region has the DNA TGTGCCAGCAACGAACAAAACACCGGGGAGCTGTTTTTT. Its protein is CASNEQNTGELFF.

The V and J genes are TRBV27 and TRBJ2-7, with a weak D call TRBD2 (6 bases). Between the trimmed V and J ends, which lost 8 bases and 3 bases, there was a span of 11 bases. Germline CDR1 reads MNHEY; CDR2 reads SMNVEV (reference sequence). The CDR3 loop spans 12 amino acids. In nucleotides, the CDR3 is TGTGCCAGCGGGGGGACCAGCTACGAGCAGTACTTC. Encoded protein: CASGGTSYEQYF.

This clone has a single count. The CDR3 loop is CAWSVRGDTQYF. For the CDR3, the DNA is TGTGCCTGGAGTGTACGGGGAGATACGCAGTATTTT. The chain combines TRBV30 with TRBJ2-3; D is possibly TRBD2 (5 bases). Trimming cost V 0 bases and J 5 bases, with 6 bases left between them. Germline lookup yields CDR1 GTSNPN and CDR2 SVGIG (reference sequence). This CDR3 has 12 amino acids. Complete variable domain (other parts from reference TRBV30 and TRBJ2-3): SQTIHQWPATLVQPVGSPLSLECTVEGTSNPNLYWYRQAAGRGLQLLFYSVGIGQISSEVPQNLSASRPQDRQFILSSKKLLLSDSGFYLCAWSVRGDTQYFGPGTRLTVL.

The V and J genes are TRBV6-5 and TRBJ2-5, with a weak D call TRBD2 (6 bases). Germline V gene sequence: CDR1 MNHEY, CDR2 SVGAGI. Deletions cut 4 bases from V and 4 bases from J, with 19 bases between. This CDR3 region has 16 residues. The DNA for the CDR3 is TGTGCCAGCAGTTTAGCCATGACGGGGGAACGAGAGACCCAGTACTTC. Its translation is CASSLAMTGERETQYF.

This clone was seen only once. The rearrangement links TRBV15 to TRBJ1-1; 9 bases fit TRBD1. The V gene's germline CDR1 is LNHNV and CDR2 YYDKDF (reference sequence). V gave up 0 bases and J gave up 3 bases; unmatched junction bases: 17. This CDR3 spans 20 amino acids. The CDR3 nucleotides read TGTGCCACCAGCAGAGATAGCTGGGACAGGGTGTTCTGGTGGGACACTGAAGCTTTCTTT. Residues: CATSRDSWDRVFWWDTEAFF.

The rearrangement links TRBV9 to TRBJ1-4; possibly TRBD1 for D (6 bases). Germline CDR1 reads SGDLS; CDR2 reads YYNGEE. CDR3 length: 14 amino acids. The germline V and J ends were trimmed by 5 bases and 4 bases, with 12 bases remaining between them. CDR3 sequence reads: CASSLGGYNEKLFF. The CDR3 DNA reads TGTGCCAGCAGTCTCGGGGGCTATAATGAAAAACTGTTTTTT.

V is TRBV5-1 and J is TRBJ2-5, with 15 bases lining up with TRBD2. CDR1 is SGHRS, CDR2 YFSETQ, per germline. The V and J ends lost 5 bases and 2 bases, in that order; junction bases with no gene match: 4. CDR3 length equals 16 residues. The CDR3 coding sequence is TGCGCCAGCAGGACGGGACTAGCGGGGGGACAAGAGACCCAGTACTTC. Amino acid sequence: CASRTGLAGGQETQYF.

The chain carries TRBV6-6 and TRBJ1-6, with TRBD1 matching over 8 bases. V was clipped by 5 bases and J by 10 bases; unmatched bases: 13. Germline V gives CDR1 MNHNY, CDR2 SVGAGI (reference sequence). The CDR3 extends over 16 amino acids. CDR3 amino acids: CASSHWTGLNPSPLHF. CDR3 DNA sequence: TGTGCCAGCAGTCATTGGACAGGGCTGAACCCATCACCCCTCCACTTT.

This chain uses TRBV19 with TRBJ2-4, with D possibly being TRBD2 (6 bases). The V end lost 3 bases, the J end lost 9 bases, and 21 bases lay between the germline ends. The CDR3 is 16 amino acids. CDR1 is LNHDA and CDR2 is SQIVND in the germline V gene (reference sequence). The CDR3 nucleotides read TGTGCCAGTAGTATTGGTGACAGACTAGTTGGTGGCATTCAGTACTTC. Encoded protein: CASSIGDRLVGGIQYF.

V gene TRBV19 combines with J gene TRBJ2-7; 9 bases are shared with TRBD1. In germline, CDR1 is LNHDA, CDR2 SQIVND (reference sequence). CDR3 size: 15 residues. J was trimmed by 3 bases and V by 4 bases; bases with no gene match: 7. The CDR3 bases are TGTGCCAGTAGTAGGGCGACAGGGGGACTCTACGAGCAGTACTTC. Residues: CASSRATGGLYEQYF.

The chain couples TRBV6-5 to TRBJ2-1; D may be TRBD1 (6 bases). The germline V and J ends were trimmed by 5 bases and 11 bases, with 13 bases remaining between them. Germline-derived CDR1 and CDR2 are MNHEY and SVGAGI. The CDR3 sequence is 12 residues long. The CDR3 sequence: CASSQGSLQQFF. CDR3 nucleotides: TGTGCCAGCAGTCAGGGGAGCCTCCAGCAGTTCTTC.

This chain links TRBV27 with TRBJ2-3; D is unresolved. Per germline, CDR1 MNHEY and CDR2 SMNVEV (reference sequence). The CDR3 is 16 amino acids. V lost 3 bases and J 3 bases, leaving 16 bases between the germline ends. CDR3 nucleotide sequence: TGTGCCAGCAGTTTGACTGCGTCACCTAGTACAGATACGCAGTATTTT. It codes for CASSLTASPSTDTQYF.

This clone is classed as medium-sized. The chain uses TRBV30 and TRBJ1-3; 11 nucleotides match TRBD1. Germline trimming cut 3 bases from V and 4 bases from J; bases unmatched to any gene: 5. Germline V gene sequence: CDR1 GTSNPN, CDR2 SVGIG (reference sequence). The CDR3 totals 15 residues. The DNA for the CDR3 is TGTGCCTGGAGCGTAGGGACAGGGGGAGGAAACACCATATATTTT. Translating gives CAWSVGTGGGNTIYF.

The rearrangement links TRBV4-3 to TRBJ2-3; 10 bases match TRBD2. The V and J ends lost 0 bases and 0 bases, in that order; junction bases with no gene match: 12. Germline V gives CDR1 LGHNA, CDR2 YSLEER. This CDR3 spans 20 amino acids. The CDR3 here is CASSQDIFATSGESTDTQYF. CDR3 bases: TGCGCCAGCAGCCAAGATATATTCGCTACTAGCGGGGAAAGCACAGATACGCAGTATTTT.

The chain links TRBV5-1 to TRBJ2-3; TRBD1 aligns across 9 bases. The CDR3 contains 15 residues. The germline V gene has CDR1 SGHRS and CDR2 YFSETQ. V lost 7 bases and J lost 1; bases outside the gene matches: 7. CDR3: CASFRGQGGTDTQYF. The CDR3 region has the DNA TGCGCCAGCTTCCGGGGACAGGGCGGCACAGATACGCAGTATTTT.

The J gene is TRBJ2-7, the V gene TRBV2, with 7 bases aligning to TRBD1. This CDR3 is built from 13 residues. CDR1 SNHLY and CDR2 FYNNEI come from the germline V gene. Trimming took 4 bases from V and 3 from J; bases not matched to a gene: 3. CDR3 sequence reads: CASSVQGSYEQYF. DNA for the CDR3: TGTGCCAGCAGTGTACAGGGGAGCTACGAGCAGTACTTC.

This clone is classed as large (0.1 to 1%). The gene calls are TRBV29-1 and TRBJ2-1; tentative D call: TRBD2 (5 bases). V was pared by 4 bases and J by 5 bases, with 12 bases between. This CDR3 spans 13 amino acids. Germline V gene sequence: CDR1 SQVTM, CDR2 ANQGSEA. This chain's CDR3 is CSVVRLADNEQFF. In DNA, the CDR3 is TGCAGCGTTGTGCGCCTAGCCGACAATGAGCAGTTCTTC.

The V and J genes are TRBV28 and TRBJ2-3, with 9 bases aligning to TRBD1. V lost 3 bases and J lost 6; bases outside the gene matches: 16. Germline V gene data show CDR1 as MDHEN and CDR2 as SYDVKM. This CDR3 comprises 18 residues. The chain's CDR3 is CASSLGQGRGAVGDTQYF. The CDR3 DNA follows: TGTGCCAGCAGTTTGGGACAGGGTCGGGGGGCCGTCGGCGATACGCAGTATTTT.

This sequence joins TRBV18 and TRBJ2-7, with 11 bases identical to TRBD2. The germline CDR1 and CDR2 sequences are KGHSH and LQKENI. The CDR3 is 18 amino acids. Trimming cost V 0 bases and J 3 bases; bases outside gene matches: 10. CDR3 nucleotide sequence: TGTGCCAGCTCACCACCGCAGGCTAGCGGGGGGAGGATCTACGAGCAGTACTTC. Protein: CASSPPQASGGRIYEQYF.

The V call is TRBV5-1, the J call TRBJ1-3, with 7 bases matching TRBD1. The length of the CDR3 is 14 residues. The trim removed 1 base at V and 7 bases at J, leaving 5 bases unmatched. Germline V gene lookup returns CDR1 SGHRS and CDR2 YFSETQ. The CDR3 here is CASSLTGDFNTIYF. In DNA, the CDR3 is TGCGCCAGCAGCTTGACAGGGGATTTTAACACCATATATTTT.

The rearrangement joins TRBV28 to TRBJ2-7; no firm D call. Germline V gene lookup returns CDR1 MDHEN and CDR2 SYDVKM. Between the trimmed V and J ends, which lost 4 bases and 4 bases, there was a span of 17 bases. The CDR3 covers 15 residues. CDR3: CASSSLLGDGYEQYF. The CDR3, as DNA: TGTGCCAGCAGTTCCCTCCTTGGGGATGGGTACGAGCAGTACTTC.

In nucleotides, the CDR3 is TGTGCCAGCACAGGTATCCGGGAGACCCAGTACTTC. It encodes CASTGIRETQYF. This sequence joins TRBV28 and TRBJ2-5; D is undetermined. Per the germline V gene, CDR1 is MDHEN and CDR2 is SYDVKM. The V end lost 7 bases, the J end lost 5 bases, and 11 bases lay between the germline ends. The CDR3 consists of 12 residues.